This is a list of T cell receptor beta chains from one sample in a study of blood T cell repertoires in COVID-19. Only in-frame clones appear in the TCRdb table, and some are missing; sequencing was by immunoSEQ multiplex PCR. The sample records 150,000 to 200,000 clones, roughly 80% being singletons. Sample: peripheral blood. These receptors were collected from a man in his 60s with active or convalescent COVID-19. Both conserved end residues are part of each CDR3. Fields, in order: D gene, V gene, CDR3 protein. D genes are given only for firm matches.

>.|TRBV4-2
CASSQGGRRSAYNEQFF
>.|TRBV15
CATSRALLDFSNDEQFF
>.|TRBV5-4
CASSLGGTSGNTIYF
>.|TRBV6-5
CASRAGTPNTEAFF
>.|TRBV11-3
CASSPNRPNTGELFF
>.|TRBV5-1
CASSLEGYYEQYF
>TRBD1|TRBV10-3
CAISEAGQGREQYF
>.|TRBV5-1
CASSLAVGTYEQYF
>TRBD1|TRBV20-1
CSASSRRDRVSDEQFF
>.|TRBV19
CASTRSTAPYGYTF
>.|TRBV27
CASSLLVGFSTDTQYF
>.|TRBV5-6
CASSQRARGGTIYF
>TRBD1|TRBV25-1
CASSATGGGNTIYF
>.|TRBV27
CASSPSLAYEQYF
>TRBD2|TRBV7-2
CASSRTSGNQETQYF
>.|TRBV4-2
CASSQEWQGTIGANVLTF
>TRBD2|TRBV11-1
CASSLSGRGNIQYF
>.|TRBV28
CASSVTNYGYTF
>.|TRBV2
CASSEGGDQHTF
>TRBD1|TRBV30
CAWNKPADRGIVTNQPQHF
>TRBD2|TRBV10-3
CAISGTSGRGTDTQYF
>.|TRBV18
CASSPDSDSGYTF
>.|TRBV7-9
CASSLGLGNTEAFF
>TRBD2|TRBV5-4
CASRLGLAGGIDTQYF
>TRBD2|TRBV2
CASSVAGGEQYF
>TRBD2|TRBV7-9
CASSQGGVSGMRNEQFF
>TRBD2|TRBV5-6
CASSSSTSGGTDTQYF
>TRBD1|TRBV9
CASGTGSYEQYF
>TRBD2|TRBV5-1
CASSLGTSGRNTGELFF
>.|TRBV6-5
CASNRGAGEAFF
>TRBD2|TRBV5-4
CASSSTSGRATNIYEQYF
>.|TRBV27
CASSYRGGNQPQHF
>.|TRBV5-1
CASSLVAGRDDYTF
>TRBD1|TRBV28
CASIGFGTGVSYEQYF
>.|TRBV7-2
CASSFVGTNNEQFF
>TRBD2|TRBV19
CASMETSGSRQYF
>TRBD1|TRBV28
CASSLWRGPTPNEQFF
>TRBD1|TRBV6-5
CASSWDRGQWRNIQYF
>TRBD2|TRBV7-8
CASSKTRLAGAYEQYF
>TRBD1|TRBV5-4
CASSSPPSGQGAGELFF
>TRBD1|TRBV28
CASSHDRDADTQYF
>.|TRBV6-5
CASWPGSSSYEQYF